This T cell receptor beta chain was identified during a study of T cells after posttransplantation cyclophosphamide. Germline CDR1 reads MGHDK; CDR2 reads SYGVNS. This CDR3 spans 15 amino acids. The V gene end was trimmed by 2 bases and the J gene end by 3 bases; junction bases not matched to a gene: 1. On the day of bone marrow donation, the related graft donor provided peripheral blood. Data came from immunoSEQ multiplex PCR; TCRdb stores just in-frame clones and leaves some out. The sample contains over 25,000 clones, none of them singletons. Comment on this clone: Its antigen remains unidentified.

Findings of the study overall: After PTCy, TRB diversity resembled that of CNI/methotrexate controls. Donor-recipient repertoire similarity was low at 1-2 months, rising over year one. Skin or GI-infiltrating T cells shared few TRB sequences with blood.

The V gene is TRBV25-1, the J gene TRBJ2-2; the match to TRBD1 covers 9 bases. The source is a woman in her twenties or thirties in good health and a related stem cell transplant donor. The specimen sequenced was PBMCs. This CDR3 reads CASSEGDRDTGELFF. In DNA form, the CDR3 reads TGTGCCAGCAGTGAAGGGGACAGGGACACCGGGGAGCTGTTTTTT.